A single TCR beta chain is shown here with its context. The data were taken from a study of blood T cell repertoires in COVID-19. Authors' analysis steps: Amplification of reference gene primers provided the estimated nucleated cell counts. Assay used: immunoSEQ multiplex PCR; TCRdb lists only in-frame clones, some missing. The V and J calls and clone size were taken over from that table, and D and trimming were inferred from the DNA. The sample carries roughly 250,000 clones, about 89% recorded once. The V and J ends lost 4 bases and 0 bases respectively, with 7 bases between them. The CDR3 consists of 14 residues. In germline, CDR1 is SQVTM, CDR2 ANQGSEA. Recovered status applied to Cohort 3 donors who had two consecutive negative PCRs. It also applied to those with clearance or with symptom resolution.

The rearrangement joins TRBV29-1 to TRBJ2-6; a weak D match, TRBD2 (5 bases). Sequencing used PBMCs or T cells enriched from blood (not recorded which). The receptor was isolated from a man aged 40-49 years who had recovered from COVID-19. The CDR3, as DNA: TGCAGCGTTGGTGAGGGCTCTGGGGCCAACGTCCTGACTTTC. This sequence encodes CSVGEGSGANVLTF.